This T cell receptor (beta chain) was observed in a study of early T cells in non-severe SARS-CoV-2 infection. Study details: It was bulk RNA from unsorted whole blood that was sequenced, and the chains were unpaired.

Individual cDNA molecules received unique molecular identifiers during library preparation. Each CDR3 protein is one row after TCRdb ran MiXCR on the 5' RACE reads. The table lists under 60,000 distinct CDR3 sequences, less than 15% of them singletons, with 10% in the top ten. CDR1 and CDR2 from the germline V gene are SGHNT and YENEEA. The CDR3 is 13 residues long. Trimming shortened V by 0 bases and J by 10 bases, and 12 bases separated the two germline ends. This receptor was taken from an adult who was a healthcare worker with PCR-confirmed SARS-CoV-2 infection or an uninfected control (not recorded which). V and J are TRBV11-3 and TRBJ1-1; D gene uncertain. The sample taken for sequencing was whole blood. This CDR3 is CASSLDEKAGAFF. The CDR3 DNA follows: TGTGCCAGCAGCTTAGACGAGAAAGCGGGAGCTTTCTTT.